A selection of T cell receptor beta chains follows, all from one sample in a study of T cell changes during pregnancy in multiple sclerosis. TCRdb's copy holds only in-frame clones and misses some; the assay was immunoSEQ multiplex PCR. The table lists about 46,000 clones, almost 95% of them singletons, with 0.37% in the top ten. The sample consisted of CD4+ T cells from peripheral blood mononuclear cells, taken in the second trimester of pregnancy. Receptors were obtained from a female donor in good health, enrolled as a control in a pregnancy study. Each CDR3 is given with its conserved first and last residue. D genes are given only for firm matches. Where a row states a size, it is once, few, many or the class of an expanded clone; other rows omit it.

d_gene	v_gene	j_gene	abundance	CDR3aa	CDR3nt
.	TRBV30	TRBJ2-5	.	CAWSVGLTRPETQYF	TGTGCCTGGAGTGTTGGGCTCACCCGTCCCGAGACCCAGTACTTC
.	TRBV12-5	TRBJ1-5	.	CASGWSGADYSNQPQHF	TGTGCTAGTGGTTGGTCAGGGGCCGATTATAGCAATCAGCCCCAGCATTTT
TRBD1	TRBV25-1	TRBJ1-5	.	CASSETGGPQPQHF	TGTGCCAGCAGTGAGACAGGGGGCCCTCAGCCCCAGCATTTT
.	TRBV2	TRBJ1-2	.	CASSEYGVWPATNYGYTF	TGTGCCAGCAGTGAGTACGGGGTCTGGCCAGCGACTAACTATGGCTACACCTTC
.	TRBV19	TRBJ1-5	.	CASSAEMGRQGQPQHF	TGTGCCAGTAGTGCGGAGATGGGGCGGCAGGGTCAGCCCCAGCATTTT
.	TRBV19	TRBJ2-1	.	CASSIRGAYNEQFF	TGTGCCAGTAGTATCCGGGGGGCATACAATGAGCAGTTCTTC
.	TRBV27	TRBJ1-2	.	CASSFSYNYGYTF	TGTGCCAGCAGTTTCAGTTATAACTATGGCTACACCTTC
.	TRBV6-6	TRBJ2-7	.	CASSYSNPSLLYEQYF	TGTGCCAGCAGTTACTCGAATCCATCTTTACTCTACGAGCAGTACTTC
.	TRBV25-1	TRBJ2-3	once	CASSESYSGDTQYF	TGTGCCAGCAGTGAATCTTATAGCGGAGATACGCAGTATTTT
TRBD1	TRBV10-3	TRBJ1-2	.	CAISEQGQTFYGYTF	TGTGCCATCAGTGAGCAGGGACAGACCTTCTATGGCTACACCTTC
.	TRBV5-1	TRBJ2-1	.	CASSSSGDDDNEQFF	TGCGCCAGCTCGTCTTCAGGGGACGATGACAATGAGCAGTTCTTC
.	TRBV18	TRBJ2-3	.	CASSLTWQGIADTQYF	TGTGCCAGCTCACTGACGTGGCAGGGTATCGCCGATACGCAGTATTTT
TRBD2	TRBV11-3	TRBJ2-2	.	CASIESGGSNTGELFF	TGTGCCAGCATCGAAAGCGGGGGCTCGAACACCGGGGAGCTGTTTTTT
TRBD2	TRBV6-5	TRBJ2-1	.	CASRLSGRAYNEQFF	TGTGCCAGCAGACTTAGCGGGAGGGCCTACAATGAGCAGTTCTTC
TRBD2	TRBV5-1	TRBJ2-1	.	CASYLASGSYNEQFF	TGCGCCAGTTACTTGGCTAGCGGGTCCTACAATGAGCAGTTCTTC
.	TRBV13	TRBJ2-7	.	CASSLMGTMGASTSSYEQYF	TGTGCCAGCAGCTTAATGGGTACGATGGGGGCTTCAACGAGCTCCTACGAGCAGTACTTC
TRBD1	TRBV30	TRBJ1-2	.	CAGRDRGLGGYTF	TGTGCCGGCCGGGACAGGGGGCTTGGTGGCTACACCTTC
.	TRBV5-4	TRBJ1-4	.	CASSQRGGSNEKLFF	TGTGCCAGCAGCCAACGCGGGGGTTCTAATGAAAAACTGTTTTTT
.	TRBV6-6	TRBJ1-2	.	CASSYGQSNYGYTF	TGTGCCAGCAGTTACGGGCAGAGTAACTATGGCTACACCTTC
TRBD1	TRBV7-9	TRBJ1-3	.	CASSPEGAGAFSGNTIYF	TGTGCCAGCAGCCCCGAGGGGGCAGGGGCTTTTTCTGGAAACACCATATATTTT
.	TRBV15	TRBJ1-6	.	CATSRDPPGQGSPLHF	TGTGCCACCAGCAGAGATCCCCCAGGGCAGGGTTCACCCCTCCACTTT
TRBD1	TRBV6-5	TRBJ2-5	.	CASSQQGLETQYF	TGTGCCAGCAGCCAACAGGGGTTGGAGACCCAGTACTTC
.	TRBV5-1	TRBJ2-2	.	CASSLNSATGELFF	TGCGCCAGCAGCTTAAACAGTGCCACCGGGGAGCTGTTTTTT
.	TRBV5-6	TRBJ2-2	.	CASSSNRDTGELFF	TGTGCCAGCAGCTCCAACAGGGACACCGGGGAGCTGTTTTTT
TRBD2	TRBV5-5	TRBJ2-7	.	CASSLFTSGAYEQYF	TGTGCCAGCAGCTTGTTCACTAGCGGGGCCTACGAGCAGTACTTC
TRBD1	TRBV6-6	TRBJ2-7	.	CASLRQGAKIYEQYF	TGTGCCAGTTTGCGACAGGGGGCGAAGATCTACGAGCAGTACTTC
.	TRBV19	TRBJ1-2	.	CASSLQGFNYGYTF	TGTGCCAGTAGTCTTCAGGGGTTTAACTATGGCTACACCTTC
.	TRBV7-3	TRBJ1-6	.	CASSFGRGDSPLHF	TGTGCCAGCAGCTTCGGCCGCGGGGATTCACCCCTCCACTTC
.	TRBV6-5	TRBJ2-1	.	CASSYSGLGEYNEQFF	TGTGCCAGCAGTTACTCAGGTTTAGGGGAATACAATGAGCAGTTCTTC
TRBD1	TRBV7-2	TRBJ1-2	.	CASSLVASIQGASDYGYTF	TGTGCCAGCAGCTTAGTAGCTAGTATACAGGGGGCTAGTGACTATGGCTACACCTTC
.	TRBV7-3	TRBJ2-1	.	CASSFQGGIGNEQFF	TGTGCCAGCAGCTTCCAGGGGGGTATCGGAAATGAGCAGTTCTTC
TRBD1	TRBV10-1	TRBJ1-2	.	CASSESNGTGDGYTF	TGCGCCAGCAGTGAGTCAAACGGGACAGGGGATGGCTACACCTTC
.	TRBV20-1	TRBJ2-1	.	CSAPDGYEQFF	TGCAGTGCTCCTGACGGGTATGAGCAGTTCTTC
TRBD2	TRBV10-3	TRBJ2-3	once	CAISGGASTDTQYF	TGTGCCATCAGCGGGGGGGCCAGCACAGATACGCAGTATTTT
TRBD1	TRBV15	TRBJ1-5	.	CATSRDRVNQPQHF	TGTGCCACCAGCAGGGACAGGGTCAATCAGCCCCAGCATTTT
TRBD1	TRBV10-3	TRBJ2-5	.	CAIRGGQGAQETQYF	TGTGCCATCAGGGGGGGACAGGGGGCGCAGGAGACCCAGTACTTC
TRBD2	TRBV6-4	TRBJ2-1	.	CASSHGTSGGPEGEQFF	TGTGCCAGCAGCCACGGGACTAGCGGGGGGCCGGAGGGTGAGCAGTTCTTC
.	TRBV20-1	TRBJ1-2	.	CSARVQNGYTF	TGCAGTGCTAGAGTCCAGAATGGCTACACCTTC
TRBD1	TRBV11-3	TRBJ1-1	.	CASSGGTGFLSNTEAFF	TGTGCCAGCAGCGGAGGGACAGGGTTTTTATCGAACACTGAAGCTTTCTTT
TRBD1	TRBV11-2	TRBJ1-6	.	CASSPETGLNSPLHF	TGTGCCAGCAGCCCTGAGACAGGGCTCAATTCACCCCTCCACTTT
TRBD2	TRBV27	TRBJ2-1	.	CASSLTSGGLREQFF	TGTGCCAGCAGTCTGACTAGCGGGGGGCTACGGGAGCAGTTCTTC
TRBD1	TRBV5-1	TRBJ2-4	.	CASSLNRGDIQYF	TGCGCCAGCAGCTTAAACAGGGGGGACATTCAGTACTTC
TRBD2	TRBV6-4	TRBJ2-1	.	CASSDSSGGANEQFF	TGTGCCAGCAGTGACTCAAGCGGGGGGGCCAATGAGCAGTTCTTC
.	TRBV4-3	TRBJ1-1	.	CASSQEGVGRSEAFF	TGCGCCAGCAGCCAAGAGGGGGTTGGGAGGAGTGAAGCTTTCTTT
TRBD2	TRBV12-5	TRBJ2-5	.	CASGLVLAGTAGTQYF	TGTGCTAGTGGTTTGGTGTTAGCGGGCACGGCGGGGACCCAGTACTTC
TRBD1	TRBV4-1	TRBJ2-3	.	CASSDLDRVRDTQYF	TGCGCCAGCAGCGACTTAGACAGGGTCAGAGATACGCAGTATTTT
TRBD1	TRBV10-3	TRBJ2-1	.	CAISGTGQLAANEQFF	TGTGCCATCAGTGGGACGGGACAGCTGGCCGCCAATGAGCAGTTCTTC